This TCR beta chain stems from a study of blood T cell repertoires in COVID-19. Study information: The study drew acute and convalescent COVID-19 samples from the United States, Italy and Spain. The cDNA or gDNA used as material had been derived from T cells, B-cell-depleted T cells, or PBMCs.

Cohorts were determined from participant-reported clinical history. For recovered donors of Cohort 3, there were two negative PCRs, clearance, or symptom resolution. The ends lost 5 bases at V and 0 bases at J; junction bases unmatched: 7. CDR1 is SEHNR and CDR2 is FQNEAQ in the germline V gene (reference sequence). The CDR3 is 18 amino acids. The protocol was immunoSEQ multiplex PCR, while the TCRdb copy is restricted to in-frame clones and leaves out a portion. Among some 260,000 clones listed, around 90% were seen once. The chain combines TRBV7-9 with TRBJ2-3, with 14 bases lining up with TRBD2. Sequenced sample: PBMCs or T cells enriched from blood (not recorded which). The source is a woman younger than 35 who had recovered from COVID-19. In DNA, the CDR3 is TGTGCCAGCAGCCCCGGACTAGCGGGGGGTCTTAGCACAGATACGCAGTATTTT. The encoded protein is CASSPGLAGGLSTDTQYF.